Listed below are T cell receptor beta chains from one sample, sequenced in a study of blood T cell repertoires in COVID-19. TCRdb's copy holds only in-frame clones and misses some; the assay was immunoSEQ multiplex PCR. The sample yields around 200,000 clones, around 86% seen once. The sample consisted of peripheral blood. These receptors were collected from a human donor in a cohort sampled during active COVID-19. Both conserved end residues are part of each CDR3. A D gene is named only where the DNA matches it firmly. Not every row has a clone size; where given, it reads once, few, many or a size class.

TRBV7-2,.,.,TRBJ2-1,CASSDQTASYNEQFF,TGTGCCAGCAGCGACCAGACAGCCTCCTACAATGAGCAGTTCTTC
TRBV18,.,.,TRBJ1-6,CASSPTGDGGSPLHF,TGTGCCAGCTCACCGACAGGAGATGGAGGTTCACCCCTCCACTTT
TRBV7-8,.,TRBD1,TRBJ1-2,CASSPDRGNYGYTF,TGTGCCAGCAGCCCGGACAGGGGGAACTATGGCTACACCTTC
TRBV4-2,.,.,TRBJ1-2,CASSQAQGQYNYGYTF,TGTGCCAGCAGCCAGGCCCAGGGCCAGTATAACTATGGCTACACCTTC
TRBV7-9,.,TRBD2,TRBJ2-7,CASSPGLAGSYEQYF,TGTGCCAGCAGCCCGGGACTAGCGGGAAGCTACGAGCAGTACTTC
TRBV9,few,TRBD1,TRBJ1-3,CASSRGDSGNTIYF,TGTGCCAGCAGCCGAGGGGACAGTGGAAACACCATATATTTT
TRBV7-9,few,TRBD1,TRBJ2-7,CASSPTPGQGSFYEQYF,TGTGCCAGCAGCCCCACTCCGGGACAGGGGAGTTTCTACGAGCAGTACTTC
TRBV9,.,TRBD1,TRBJ2-5,CASSAHRGEGETQYF,TGTGCCAGCAGCGCACACAGGGGCGAGGGGGAGACCCAGTACTTC
TRBV4-1,.,TRBD1,TRBJ2-7,CASSQDGRLGQGKREQYF,TGCGCCAGCAGCCAAGATGGGCGATTGGGACAGGGGAAACGCGAGCAGTACTTC
TRBV27,.,TRBD1,TRBJ1-6,CASSYQGAVSPLHF,TGTGCCAGCAGTTATCAGGGGGCGGTTTCACCCCTCCACTTT
TRBV5-1,.,TRBD2,TRBJ2-3,CASRLALSTDTQYF,TGCGCCAGCAGACTAGCGCTGAGCACAGATACGCAGTATTTT
TRBV6-2/TRBV6-3,.,TRBD1,TRBJ2-7,CASSYSRDRATYEQYF,TGTGCCAGCAGTTACTCCCGGGACAGGGCAACCTACGAGCAGTACTTC
TRBV7-6,.,.,TRBJ1-3,CASSLAYIGGDGNTIYF,TGTGCCAGCAGCTTAGCTTATATCGGAGGGGATGGAAACACCATATATTTT
TRBV27,.,.,TRBJ2-1,CASSLPPYNEQFF,TGTGCCAGCAGTTTACCTCCCTACAATGAGCAGTTCTTC
TRBV15,.,TRBD1,TRBJ1-4,CATSVRGQAFEKLFF,TGTGCCACCAGCGTCAGGGGGCAGGCTTTTGAAAAACTGTTTTTT
TRBV24-1,few,.,TRBJ1-6,CATSDGTLPNSPLHF,TGTGCCACCAGTGACGGGACACTGCCTAATTCACCCCTCCACTTT
TRBV19,few,.,TRBJ1-1,CASSSSSSRTEAFF,TGTGCCAGTAGTAGTAGTAGTTCGCGCACTGAAGCTTTCTTT
TRBV5-8,.,TRBD2,TRBJ2-1,CASSPGTSGIDEQFF,TGTGCCAGCAGTCCCGGGACTAGCGGGATCGATGAGCAGTTCTTC
TRBV7-9,few,TRBD2,TRBJ2-3,CASSRDYSTDTQYF,TGTGCCAGCAGCCGGGACTACAGCACAGATACGCAGTATTTT
TRBV20-1,once,.,TRBJ1-1,CSASPASTEAFF,TGCAGTGCGAGTCCGGCTAGCACTGAAGCTTTCTTT